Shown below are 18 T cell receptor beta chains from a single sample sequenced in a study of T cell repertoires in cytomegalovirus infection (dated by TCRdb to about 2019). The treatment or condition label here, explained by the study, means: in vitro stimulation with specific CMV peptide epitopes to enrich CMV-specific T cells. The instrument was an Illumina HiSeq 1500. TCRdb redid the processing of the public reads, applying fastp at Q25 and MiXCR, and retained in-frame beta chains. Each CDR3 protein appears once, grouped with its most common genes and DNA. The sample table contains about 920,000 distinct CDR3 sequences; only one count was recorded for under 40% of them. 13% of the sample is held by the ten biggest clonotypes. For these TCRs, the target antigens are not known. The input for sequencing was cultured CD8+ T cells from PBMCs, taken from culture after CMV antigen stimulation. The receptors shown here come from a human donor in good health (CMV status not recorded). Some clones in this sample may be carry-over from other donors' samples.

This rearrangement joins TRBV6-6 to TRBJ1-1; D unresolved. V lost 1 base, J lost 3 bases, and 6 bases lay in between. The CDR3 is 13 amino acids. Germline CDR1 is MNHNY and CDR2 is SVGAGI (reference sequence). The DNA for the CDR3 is TGTGCCAGCAGTTACTACAGCTACACTGAAGCTTTCTTT. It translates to CASSYYSYTEAFF.

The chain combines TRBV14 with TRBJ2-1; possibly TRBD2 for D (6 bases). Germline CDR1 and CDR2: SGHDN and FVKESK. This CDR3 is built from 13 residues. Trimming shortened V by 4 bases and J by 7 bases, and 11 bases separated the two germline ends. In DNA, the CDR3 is TGTGCCAGCAGCCCCCTCCTAGCGAATGAGCAGTTCTTC. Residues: CASSPLLANEQFF.

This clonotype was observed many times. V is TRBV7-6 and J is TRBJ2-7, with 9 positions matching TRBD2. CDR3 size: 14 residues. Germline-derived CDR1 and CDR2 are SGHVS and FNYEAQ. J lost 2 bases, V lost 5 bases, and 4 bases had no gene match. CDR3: CASSESGGPYEQYF. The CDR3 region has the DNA TGTGCCAGCAGCGAGAGCGGGGGGCCCTACGAGCAGTACTTC.

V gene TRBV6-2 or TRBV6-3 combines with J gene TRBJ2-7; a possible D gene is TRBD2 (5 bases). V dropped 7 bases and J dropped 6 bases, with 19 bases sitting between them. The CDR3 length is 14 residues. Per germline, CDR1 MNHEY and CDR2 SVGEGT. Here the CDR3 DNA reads TGTGCCAGCATCCAGAGTCTTACGGGAAGCGAGCAGTACGTC. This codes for CASIQSLTGSEQYV.

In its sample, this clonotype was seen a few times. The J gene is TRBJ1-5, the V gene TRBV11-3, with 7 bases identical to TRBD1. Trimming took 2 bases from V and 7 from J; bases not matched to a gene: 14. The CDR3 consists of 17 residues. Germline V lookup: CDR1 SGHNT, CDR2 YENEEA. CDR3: CASSLLQGPRGFQPQHF. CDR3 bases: TGTGCCAGCAGCTTACTACAGGGGCCAAGGGGGTTCCAGCCCCAGCATTTT.

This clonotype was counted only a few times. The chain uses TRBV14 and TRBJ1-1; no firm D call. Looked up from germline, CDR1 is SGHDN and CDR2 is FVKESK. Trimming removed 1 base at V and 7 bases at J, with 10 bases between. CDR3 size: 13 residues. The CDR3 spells CASSQVFRSEAFF. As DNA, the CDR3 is TGTGCCAGCAGCCAAGTTTTTAGGAGTGAAGCTTTCTTT.

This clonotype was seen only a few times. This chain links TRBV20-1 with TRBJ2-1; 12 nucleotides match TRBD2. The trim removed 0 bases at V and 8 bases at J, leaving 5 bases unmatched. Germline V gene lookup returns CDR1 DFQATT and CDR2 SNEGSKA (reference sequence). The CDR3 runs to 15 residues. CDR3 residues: CSARERTSGADEQFF. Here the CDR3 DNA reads TGCAGTGCTAGAGAACGGACTAGCGGGGCGGATGAGCAGTTCTTC.

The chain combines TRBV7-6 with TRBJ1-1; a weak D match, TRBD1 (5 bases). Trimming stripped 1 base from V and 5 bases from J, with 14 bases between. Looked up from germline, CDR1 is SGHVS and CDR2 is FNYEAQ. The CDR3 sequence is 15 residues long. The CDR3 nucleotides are TGTGCCAGCAGCTTAGGGGGGTGGGGGAAGACTGAAGCTTTCTTT. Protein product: CASSLGGWGKTEAFF.

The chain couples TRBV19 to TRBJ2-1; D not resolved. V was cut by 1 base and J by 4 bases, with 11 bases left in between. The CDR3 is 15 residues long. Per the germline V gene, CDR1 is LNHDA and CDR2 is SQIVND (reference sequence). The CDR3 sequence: CASSIGAGEYNEQFF. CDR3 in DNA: TGTGCCAGTAGTATAGGGGCTGGGGAATACAATGAGCAGTTCTTC.

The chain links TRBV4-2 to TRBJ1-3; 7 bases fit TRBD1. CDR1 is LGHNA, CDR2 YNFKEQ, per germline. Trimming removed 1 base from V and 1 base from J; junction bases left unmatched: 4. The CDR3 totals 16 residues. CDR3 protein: CASSQGLTGSGNTIYF. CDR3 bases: TGTGCCAGCAGCCAAGGCCTGACAGGGTCTGGAAACACCATATATTTT.

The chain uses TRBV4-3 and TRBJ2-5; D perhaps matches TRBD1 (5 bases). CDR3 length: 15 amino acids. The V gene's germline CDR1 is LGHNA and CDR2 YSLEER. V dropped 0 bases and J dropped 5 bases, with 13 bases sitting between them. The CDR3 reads CASSQDQGARETQYF. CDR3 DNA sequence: TGCGCCAGCAGCCAAGATCAAGGGGCGAGGGAGACCCAGTACTTC.

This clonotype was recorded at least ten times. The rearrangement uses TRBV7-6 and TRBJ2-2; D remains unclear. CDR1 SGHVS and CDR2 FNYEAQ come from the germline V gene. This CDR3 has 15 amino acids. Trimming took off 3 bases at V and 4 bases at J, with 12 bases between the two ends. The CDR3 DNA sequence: TGTGCCAGCAGCTTCCAAGGACCAACCACCGGGGAGCTGTTTTTT. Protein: CASSFQGPTTGELFF. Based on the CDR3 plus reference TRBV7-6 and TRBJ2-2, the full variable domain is GAGVSQSPRYKVTKRGQDVALRCDPISGHVSLYWYRQALGQGPEFLTYFNYEAQQDKSGLPNDRFSAERPEGSISTLTIQRTEQRDSAMYRCASSFQGPTTGELFFGEGSRLTVL.

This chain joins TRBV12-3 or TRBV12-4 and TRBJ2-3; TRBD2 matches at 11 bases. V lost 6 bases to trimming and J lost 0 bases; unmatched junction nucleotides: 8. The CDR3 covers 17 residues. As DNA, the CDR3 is TGTGCCAGCAGCCTTAGCGGGGGGGCAATGAGCACAGATACGCAGTATTTT. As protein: CASSLSGGAMSTDTQYF.

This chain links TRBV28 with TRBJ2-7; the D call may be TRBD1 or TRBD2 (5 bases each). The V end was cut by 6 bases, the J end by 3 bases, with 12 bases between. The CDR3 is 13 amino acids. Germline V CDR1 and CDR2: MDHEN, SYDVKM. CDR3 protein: CASSLGRYYEQYV. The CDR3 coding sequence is TGTGCCAGCAGCTTGGGACGGTACTACGAGCAGTACGTC.

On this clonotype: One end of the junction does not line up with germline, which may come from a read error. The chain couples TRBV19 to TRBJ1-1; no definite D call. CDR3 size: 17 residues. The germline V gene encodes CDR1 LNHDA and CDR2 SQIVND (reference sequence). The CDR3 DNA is TGTGCTAGTAGTATTAATTACATTGGTACGGAGAACACTGAAGCTTTCTTT. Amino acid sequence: CASSINYIGTENTEAFF.

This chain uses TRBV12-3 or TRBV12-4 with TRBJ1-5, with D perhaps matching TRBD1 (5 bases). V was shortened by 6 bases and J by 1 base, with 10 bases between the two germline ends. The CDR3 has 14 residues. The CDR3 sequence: CASSTRGSNQPQHF. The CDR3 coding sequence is TGTGCCAGCAGCACACGGGGGAGCAATCAGCCCCAGCATTTT.

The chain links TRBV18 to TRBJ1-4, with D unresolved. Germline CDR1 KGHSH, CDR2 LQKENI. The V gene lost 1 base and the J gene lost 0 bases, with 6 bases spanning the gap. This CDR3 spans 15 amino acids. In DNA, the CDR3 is TGTGCCAGCTCACCACAGAATGCAACTAATGAAAAACTGTTTTTT. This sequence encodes CASSPQNATNEKLFF.

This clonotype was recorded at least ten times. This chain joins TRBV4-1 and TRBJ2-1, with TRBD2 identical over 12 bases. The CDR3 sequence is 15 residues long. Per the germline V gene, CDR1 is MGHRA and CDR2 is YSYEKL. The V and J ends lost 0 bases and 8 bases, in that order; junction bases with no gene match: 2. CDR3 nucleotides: TGCGCCAGCAGCCAAGAACTAGCGGGGGGTTATGAGCAGTTCTTC. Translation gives CASSQELAGGYEQFF.